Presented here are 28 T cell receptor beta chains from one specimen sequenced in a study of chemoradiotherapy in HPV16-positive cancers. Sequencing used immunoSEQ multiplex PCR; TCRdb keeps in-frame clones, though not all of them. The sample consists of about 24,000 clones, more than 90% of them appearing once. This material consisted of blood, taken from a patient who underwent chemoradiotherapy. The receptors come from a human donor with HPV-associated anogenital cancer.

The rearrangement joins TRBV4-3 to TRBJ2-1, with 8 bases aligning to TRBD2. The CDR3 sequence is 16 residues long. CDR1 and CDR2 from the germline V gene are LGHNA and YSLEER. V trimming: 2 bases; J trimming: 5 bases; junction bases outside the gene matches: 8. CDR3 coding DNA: TGCGCCAGCAGCCAACTACCGGGACTAGGGGACAATGAGCAGTTCTTC. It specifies CASSQLPGLGDNEQFF.

The CDR3 DNA is TGCGCCAGCAGCCAAGAGGAACTAGAAGGGTACAATGAGCAGTTCTTC. Protein: CASSQEELEGYNEQFF. The genes are TRBV4-3 and TRBJ2-1, with TRBD2 as a possible D gene (5 bases). V dropped 0 bases and J dropped 4 bases, with 13 bases sitting between them. The CDR3 consists of 16 residues. Per germline, CDR1 LGHNA and CDR2 YSLEER.

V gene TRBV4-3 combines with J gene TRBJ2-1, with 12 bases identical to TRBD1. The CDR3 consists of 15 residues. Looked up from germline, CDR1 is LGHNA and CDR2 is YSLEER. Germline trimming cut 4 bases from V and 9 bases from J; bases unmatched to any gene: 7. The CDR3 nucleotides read TGCGCCAGCAGCCGACCCGGGACAGGGGGCATTGAGCAGTTCTTC. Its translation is CASSRPGTGGIEQFF.

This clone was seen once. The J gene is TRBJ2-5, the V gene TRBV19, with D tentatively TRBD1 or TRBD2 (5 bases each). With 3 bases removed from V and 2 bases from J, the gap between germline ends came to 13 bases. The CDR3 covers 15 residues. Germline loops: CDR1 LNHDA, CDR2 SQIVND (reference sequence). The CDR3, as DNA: TGTGCCAGTAGTATCTCTCTTGGGGGACAAGAGACCCAGTACTTC. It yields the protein CASSISLGGQETQYF.

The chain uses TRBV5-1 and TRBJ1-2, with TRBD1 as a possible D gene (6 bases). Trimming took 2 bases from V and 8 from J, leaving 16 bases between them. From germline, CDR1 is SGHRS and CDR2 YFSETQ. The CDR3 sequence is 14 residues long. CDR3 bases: TGCGCCAGCAGCTTAGACAGGACTCTAGGGGGCTACACCTTC. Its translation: CASSLDRTLGGYTF. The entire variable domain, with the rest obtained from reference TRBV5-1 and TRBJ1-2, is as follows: KAGVTQTPRYLIKTRGQQVTLSCSPISGHRSVSWYQQTPGQGLQFLFEYFSETQRNKGNFPGRFSGRQFSNSRSEMNVSTLELGDSALYLCASSLDRTLGGYTFGSGTRLTVV.

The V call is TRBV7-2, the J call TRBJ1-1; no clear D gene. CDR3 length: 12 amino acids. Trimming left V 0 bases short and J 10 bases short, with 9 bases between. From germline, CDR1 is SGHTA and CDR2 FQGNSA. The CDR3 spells CASSLASPGAFF. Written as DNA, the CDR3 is TGTGCCAGCAGCTTAGCTAGCCCTGGAGCTTTCTTT.

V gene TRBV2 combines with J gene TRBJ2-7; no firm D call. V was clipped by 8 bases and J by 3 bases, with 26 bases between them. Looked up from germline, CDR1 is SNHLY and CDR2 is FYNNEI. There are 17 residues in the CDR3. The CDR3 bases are TGTGCCAGCTTAAAACGGTCGGGCAGGCCCCACGGCTACGAGCAGTACTTC. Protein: CASLKRSGRPHGYEQYF.

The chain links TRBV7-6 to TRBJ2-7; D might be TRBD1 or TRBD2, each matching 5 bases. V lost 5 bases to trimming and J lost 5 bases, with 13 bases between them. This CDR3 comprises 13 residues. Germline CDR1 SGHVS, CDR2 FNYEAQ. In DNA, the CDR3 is TGTGCCAGCAGCACCCCGCCGGGGCACGAGCAGTACTTC. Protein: CASSTPPGHEQYF.

This chain's CDR3 is CASSFDRGWNTEAFF. The CDR3 DNA is TGTGCCAGCAGTTTTGACAGGGGTTGGAACACTGAAGCTTTCTTT. The J gene is TRBJ1-1, the V gene TRBV2, with 8 bases aligning to TRBD1. The CDR3 runs 15 residues. V was pared by 5 bases and J by 1 base, with 6 bases of the junction left unmatched. Germline values: CDR1 SNHLY, CDR2 FYNNEI.

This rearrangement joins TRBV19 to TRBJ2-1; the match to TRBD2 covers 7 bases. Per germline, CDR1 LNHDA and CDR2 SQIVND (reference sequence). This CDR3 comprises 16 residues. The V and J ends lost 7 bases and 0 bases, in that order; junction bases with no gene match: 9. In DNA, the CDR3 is TGTGCCAGTACCGCAACAGCGGGGAGCTCCTACAATGAGCAGTTCTTC. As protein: CASTATAGSSYNEQFF.

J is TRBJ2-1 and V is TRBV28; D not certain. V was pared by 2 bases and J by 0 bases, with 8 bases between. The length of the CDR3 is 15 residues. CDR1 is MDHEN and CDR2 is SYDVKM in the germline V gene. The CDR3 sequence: CASSLGYSSYNEQFF. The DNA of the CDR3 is TGTGCCAGCAGTTTAGGTTATAGCTCCTACAATGAGCAGTTCTTC.

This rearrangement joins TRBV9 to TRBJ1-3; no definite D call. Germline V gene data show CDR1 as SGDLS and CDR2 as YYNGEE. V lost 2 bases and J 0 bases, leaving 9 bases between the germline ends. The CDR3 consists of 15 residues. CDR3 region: CASSVTAFSGNTIYF. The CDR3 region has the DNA TGTGCCAGCAGCGTTACAGCGTTCTCTGGAAACACCATATATTTT.

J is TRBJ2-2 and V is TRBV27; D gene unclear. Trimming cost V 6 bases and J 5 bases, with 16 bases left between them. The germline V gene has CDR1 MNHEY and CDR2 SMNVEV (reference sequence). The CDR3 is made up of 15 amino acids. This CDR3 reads CASRHLLAETGELFF. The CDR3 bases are TGTGCCAGCAGACACCTCTTAGCAGAAACCGGGGAGCTGTTTTTT.

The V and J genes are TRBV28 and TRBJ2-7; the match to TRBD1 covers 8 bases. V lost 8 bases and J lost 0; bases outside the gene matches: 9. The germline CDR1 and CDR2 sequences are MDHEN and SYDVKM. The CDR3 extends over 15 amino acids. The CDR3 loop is CASAPGDRSSYEQYF. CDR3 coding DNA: TGTGCCAGCGCCCCGGGGGACAGGAGCTCCTACGAGCAGTACTTC.

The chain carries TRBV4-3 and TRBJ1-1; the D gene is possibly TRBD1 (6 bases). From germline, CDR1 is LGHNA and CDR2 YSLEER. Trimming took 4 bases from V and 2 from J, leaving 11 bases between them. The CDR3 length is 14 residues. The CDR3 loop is CASSRSQGNTEAFF. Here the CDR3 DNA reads TGCGCCAGCAGCCGATCACAGGGAAACACTGAAGCTTTCTTT.

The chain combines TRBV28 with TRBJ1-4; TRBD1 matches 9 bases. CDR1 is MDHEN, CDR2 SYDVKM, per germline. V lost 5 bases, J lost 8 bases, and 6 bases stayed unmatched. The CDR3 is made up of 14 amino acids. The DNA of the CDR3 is TGTGCCAGCAGTATGGGACAGGGTTACGAAAAACTGTTTTTT. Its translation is CASSMGQGYEKLFF.

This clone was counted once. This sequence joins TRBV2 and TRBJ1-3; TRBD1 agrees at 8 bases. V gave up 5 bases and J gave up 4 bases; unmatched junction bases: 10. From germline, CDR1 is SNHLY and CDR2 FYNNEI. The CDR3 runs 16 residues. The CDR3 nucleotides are TGTGCCAGCAGTACCAATCAGGGGGCGCTGGGAAACACCATATATTTT. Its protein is CASSTNQGALGNTIYF.

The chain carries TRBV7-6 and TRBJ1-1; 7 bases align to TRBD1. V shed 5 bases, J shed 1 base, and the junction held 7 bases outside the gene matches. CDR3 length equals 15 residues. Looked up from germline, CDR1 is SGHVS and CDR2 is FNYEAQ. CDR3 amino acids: CASSGRAGGNTEAFF. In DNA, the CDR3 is TGTGCCAGCAGCGGACGGGCAGGGGGGAACACTGAAGCTTTCTTT. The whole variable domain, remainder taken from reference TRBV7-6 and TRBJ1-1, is GAGVSQSPRYKVTKRGQDVALRCDPISGHVSLYWYRQALGQGPEFLTYFNYEAQQDKSGLPNDRFSAERPEGSISTLTIQRTEQRDSAMYRCASSGRAGGNTEAFFGQGTRLTVV.

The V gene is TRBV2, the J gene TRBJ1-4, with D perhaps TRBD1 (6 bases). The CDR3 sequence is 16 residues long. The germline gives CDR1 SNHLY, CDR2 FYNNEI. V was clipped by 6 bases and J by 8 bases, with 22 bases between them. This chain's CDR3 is CASSGKPGHRGEKLFF. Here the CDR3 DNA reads TGTGCCAGCAGCGGTAAGCCGGGACACCGGGGCGAAAAACTGTTTTTT.

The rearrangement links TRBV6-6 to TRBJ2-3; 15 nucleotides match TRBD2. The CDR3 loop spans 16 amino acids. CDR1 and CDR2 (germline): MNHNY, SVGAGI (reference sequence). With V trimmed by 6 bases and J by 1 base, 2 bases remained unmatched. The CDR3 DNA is TGTGCCAGCAGAGGGACTAGCGGGGGGCGCACAGATACGCAGTATTTT. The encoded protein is CASRGTSGGRTDTQYF.

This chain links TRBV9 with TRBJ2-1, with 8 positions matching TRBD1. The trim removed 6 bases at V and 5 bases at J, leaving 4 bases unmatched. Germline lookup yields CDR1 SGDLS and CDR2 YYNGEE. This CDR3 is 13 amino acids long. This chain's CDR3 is CASKRTGHNEQFF. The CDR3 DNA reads TGTGCCAGCAAGAGGACAGGGCACAATGAGCAGTTCTTC.

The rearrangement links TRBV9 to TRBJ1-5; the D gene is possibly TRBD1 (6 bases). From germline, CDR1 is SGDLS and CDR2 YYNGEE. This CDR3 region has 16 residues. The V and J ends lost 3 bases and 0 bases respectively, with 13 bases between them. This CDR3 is CASSEGGSSSNQPQHF. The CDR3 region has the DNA TGTGCCAGCAGCGAGGGGGGCAGTTCTAGCAATCAGCCCCAGCATTTT. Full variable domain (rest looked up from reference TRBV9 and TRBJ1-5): DSGVTQTPKHLITATGQRVTLRCSPRSGDLSVYWYQQSLDQGLQFLIQYYNGEERAKGNILERFSAQQFPDLHSELNLSSLELGDSALYFCASSEGGSSSNQPQHFGDGTRLSIL.

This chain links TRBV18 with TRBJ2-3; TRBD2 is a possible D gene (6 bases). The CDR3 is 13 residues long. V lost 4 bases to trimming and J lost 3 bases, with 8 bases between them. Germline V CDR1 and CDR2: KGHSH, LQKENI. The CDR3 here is CASSLTSTDTQYF. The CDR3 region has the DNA TGTGCCAGCTCACTGACTAGTACAGATACGCAGTATTTT.

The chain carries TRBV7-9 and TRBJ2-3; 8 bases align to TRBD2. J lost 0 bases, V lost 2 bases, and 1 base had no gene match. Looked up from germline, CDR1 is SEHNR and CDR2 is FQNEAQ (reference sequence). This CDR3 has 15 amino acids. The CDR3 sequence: CASSLTSGSTDTQYF. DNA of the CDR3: TGTGCCAGCAGCTTAACTAGCGGAAGCACAGATACGCAGTATTTT.

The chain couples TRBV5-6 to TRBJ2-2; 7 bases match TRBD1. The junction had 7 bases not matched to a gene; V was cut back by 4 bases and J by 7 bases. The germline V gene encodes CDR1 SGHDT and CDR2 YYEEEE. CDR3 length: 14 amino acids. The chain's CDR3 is CASSPMTGIGELFF. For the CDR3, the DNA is TGTGCCAGCAGCCCCATGACAGGGATCGGGGAGCTGTTTTTT.

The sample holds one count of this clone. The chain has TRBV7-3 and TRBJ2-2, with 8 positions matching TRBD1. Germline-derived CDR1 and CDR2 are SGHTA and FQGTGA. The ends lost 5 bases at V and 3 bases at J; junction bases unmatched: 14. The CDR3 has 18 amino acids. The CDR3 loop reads CASSPTSLRQGYTGELFF. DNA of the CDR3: TGTGCCAGCAGCCCAACATCCCTACGACAGGGGTACACCGGGGAGCTGTTTTTT.

In DNA form, the CDR3 reads TGTGCCAGCAGTGACTCGGCGTCGGATGAGCAGTTCTTC. Protein product: CASSDSASDEQFF. The chain employs TRBV6-4 and TRBJ2-1; D is ambiguous. Germline V gene data show CDR1 as MRHNA and CDR2 as SNTAGT. V lost 0 bases to trimming and J lost 8 bases, with 8 bases between them. The CDR3 runs 13 residues.

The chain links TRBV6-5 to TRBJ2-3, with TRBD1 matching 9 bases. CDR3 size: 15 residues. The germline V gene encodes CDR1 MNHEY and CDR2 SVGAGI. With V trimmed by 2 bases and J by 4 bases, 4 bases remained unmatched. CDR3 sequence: CASSYDRGFADTQYF. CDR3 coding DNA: TGTGCCAGCAGTTACGACAGGGGGTTCGCAGATACGCAGTATTTT.